Included here is one T cell receptor (beta chain) sequence, with context. The specificity of this receptor is unknown. Base qualities are not at hand, and no much larger clone is one base apart. The data originate from a study of T cell responses to AZD1222 COVID-19 vaccine (dated by TCRdb to the early 2020s). For the wider study: AZD1222 recipients whose second dose came at about 4 weeks and those whose second dose came at about 12 weeks were combined into one group, since spike-specific TCR depth and breadth did not differ between the two schedules. A total of more than 230 trial participants underwent TCR sequencing, of whom roughly 210 had received two doses of AZD1222 and around 25 had received two doses of the MenACWY control vaccine. Trial participants were enrolled by age into 18-55, 56-69 and 70-plus year subgroups, with about 150, 28 and 57 TCR-sequenced participants respectively. Study-level results and caveats: Nearly half of unique spike-specific TCRs reportedly recognized epitopes outside regions mutated in the B.1.351 and B.1.1.7 variants. Participants were mostly white British, with more females than males. The authors suggested clonal diversity may have been underestimated. The 56-69-year group was small, and its depth increase did not reach significance, likely because of low power. Only five or six AZD1222 recipients were SARS-CoV-2 seropositive at baseline, limiting conclusions about previously exposed vaccinees. Vaccine-associated CD4 TCRs spanned the whole spike protein, with dominant responses in regions 160-218 and 743-854. After two AZD1222 doses, spike-specific TCR breadth and depth were significantly higher than at day 0 and than in MenACWY recipients. Because no day 14 peak-response samples were available, repertoires were characterized only after the peak T cell response.

The CDR3 contains 16 residues, cysteine and phenylalanine counted. Only the CDR3 region is kept as DNA, spanning 48 bases read in frame from base 1. Here V drops 3 bases and J drops 2 bases, and the junction holds 4 bases not matched to any gene. Reading the germline V gene gives CDR1 KGHSH and CDR2 LQKENI. The CDR3 regions of human TCRbeta chains were analyzed by immunosequencing. As for the authors' bioinformatics: Repertoire TCRs were matched against a reference library of SARS-CoV-2-specific TCRs generated with the MIRA antigen-specificity platform. Breadth was defined as the fraction of unique TCRs that were SARS-CoV-2-associated, and depth was defined as the fraction of total T cells that were SARS-CoV-2-associated. Each spike-specific TCR was assigned to its reactive spike region and to a CD4 or CD8 class using the MIRA data. Log10-transformed breadth and depth values were compared by one-way ANOVA with Sidak's multiple comparisons tests. As stored in TCRdb, this immuneACCESS dataset retains in-frame rearrangements with V and J assigned. A fraction of the clones does not appear; measured against another copy, unresolved V genes explain less than half of the discrepancy, and the remainder lacks a known reason. V and J calls and clone size are those listed in that table; D and trimming were worked out from the DNA. The sample table records 130,000 or so clones; over 75% of these occur just once. About 7% of the sample is held by the ten biggest clonotypes.

This specimen's time point label, per the study, means: baseline before first vaccination. Samples from vaccinated people were obtained from the UK trials COV001 and COV002, which included a single-blind randomized controlled phase 2/3 trial of AZD1222 (ChAdOx1 nCoV-19) in healthy adults. Trial participant PBMC samples were collected at day 0 and day 28 after the second dose for TCRbeta chain sequencing. Recombination joined TRBV18 with TRBJ2-2, with TRBD2 identical over 9 junction bases. The TCR was taken from an adult in good health. This specimen was peripheral blood, taken on day 0 of AZD1222 vaccination. The CDR3 region has the sequence CASSPPGTSNTGELFF. In nucleotide form, the sequence is TGTGCCAGCTCACCCCCCGGGACTAGCAACACCGGGGAGCTGTTTTTT.